The entry below gives a single T cell receptor beta chain sequence along with its context. Its target is unknown. A single record per CDR3 protein comes from TCRdb applying MiXCR to the multiplex PCR reads. The data hold 150,000 or so distinct CDR3 sequences, with about 30% observed a single time. The lymph nodes were axillary draining lymph nodes from breast cancer patients. The germline V gene encodes CDR1 GTSNPN and CDR2 SVGIG (reference sequence). J was trimmed by 3 bases and V by 0 bases; bases with no gene match: 3. The CDR3 runs to 15 residues. This entry belongs to a study of breast tumors, draining lymph nodes, adjacent tissues. Study-wide results and limits: Tumor and nontumor repertoires were significantly more similar in luminal-like than in basal-like breast cancer. Data only fit, rather than demonstrated, lymph node origin of most tumor T cells.

Sequencing was carried out using axillary lymph node tissue. V is TRBV30 and J is TRBJ2-3, with 10 bases that match TRBD2. The receptor's source is a female donor with breast cancer. Some clones in this sample may be carry-over from other donors' samples. CDR3 sequence (DNA): TGTGCCTGGAGTGTAAGAGCGGGAGGGACAGATACGCAGTATTTT. Translated, it gives CAWSVRAGGTDTQYF.